The 8 T cell receptor beta chains listed next were all sequenced from one sample in a study of T cell responses to AZD1222 COVID-19 vaccine. Assay: immunoSEQ multiplex PCR; the TCRdb copy retains only in-frame clones and omits some. The top ten hold about 10% of the sample, which has about 120,000 clones, more than 75% seen once. This specimen was peripheral blood, taken on day 0 of AZD1222 vaccination. The receptor set was obtained from an adult in good health.

The chain is built from TRBV7-2 and TRBJ2-1; weak D call: TRBD2 (6 bases). Trimming shortened V by 5 bases and J by 8 bases, and 13 bases separated the two germline ends. The CDR3 sequence is 13 residues long. CDR1 is SGHTA, CDR2 FQGNSA, per germline. CDR3 sequence reads: CASSTEREDEQFF. The DNA of the CDR3 is TGTGCCAGCAGCACCGAAAGGGAGGATGAGCAGTTCTTC.

J is TRBJ1-1 and V is TRBV5-1, with D possibly being TRBD1 (6 bases). This CDR3 comprises 14 residues. Germline CDR1 SGHRS, CDR2 YFSETQ. Between the trimmed V and J ends, which lost 4 bases and 5 bases, there was a span of 15 bases. DNA of the CDR3: TGCGCCAGCAGCATGACCTACAGGGTTACTGAAGCTTTCTTT. Its protein is CASSMTYRVTEAFF.

V is TRBV27 and J is TRBJ2-7, with TRBD2 matching 13 bases. The CDR3 extends over 15 amino acids. Germline trimming cut 1 base from V and 5 bases from J; bases unmatched to any gene: 2. Germline loops: CDR1 MNHEY, CDR2 SMNVEV (reference sequence). The chain's CDR3 is CASSLWTSGGHEQYF. CDR3 DNA: TGTGCCAGCAGTTTATGGACTAGCGGGGGACACGAGCAGTACTTC.

This chain links TRBV4-1 with TRBJ2-7; a weak D match, TRBD2 (5 bases). V was clipped by 1 base and J by 7 bases, with 14 bases between them. This CDR3 contains 14 residues. Germline V CDR1 and CDR2: MGHRA, YSYEKL. The CDR3 sequence is CASSQVQTSGEQYF. CDR3 bases: TGCGCCAGCAGCCAAGTGCAGACCTCGGGGGAGCAGTACTTC.

The rearrangement links TRBV7-9 to TRBJ2-7; no clear D. The CDR3 extends over 14 amino acids. V was trimmed by 5 bases and J by 1 base, leaving 12 bases between them. CDR1 and CDR2 from the germline V gene are SEHNR and FQNEAQ (reference sequence). Here the CDR3 DNA reads TGTGCCAGCAGCCCATGGCACACATCCTACGAGCAGTACTTC. Translating gives CASSPWHTSYEQYF.

V gene TRBV30 combines with J gene TRBJ2-2; D perhaps matches TRBD1 (5 bases). The germline V and J ends were trimmed by 0 bases and 3 bases, with 14 bases remaining between them. Germline-derived CDR1 and CDR2 are GTSNPN and SVGIG (reference sequence). The CDR3 extends over 16 amino acids. CDR3 sequence (DNA): TGTGCCTGGAGTGTACTCAGGGTGCTCGACACCGGGGAGCTGTTTTTT. Amino acids: CAWSVLRVLDTGELFF.

V usage is TRBV10-3 and J usage is TRBJ2-5; 8 positions agree with TRBD2. Germline V gene data show CDR1 as ENHRY and CDR2 as SYGVKD. The CDR3 spans 16 residues. V lost 2 bases and J lost 4; bases outside the gene matches: 9. In nucleotides, the CDR3 is TGTGCCATCAGTGAGATGTTAGCGGGGAGTCGAGAGACCCAGTACTTC. Translation: CAISEMLAGSRETQYF.

A few counts support this clone. This chain joins TRBV4-1 and TRBJ1-4; the D gene is possibly TRBD1 (6 bases). V shed 0 bases and J shed 8 bases, with 19 bases lying between them. Germline V gene lookup returns CDR1 MGHRA and CDR2 YSYEKL. This CDR3 contains 17 residues. In DNA form, the CDR3 reads TGCGCCAGCAGCCAAGATTATACGGGACACTCGAGAGAAAAACTGTTTTTT. Translating gives CASSQDYTGHSREKLFF.